A single sample gave rise to the 32 T cell receptor beta chains below, sequenced in a study of T cells in Graves' hyperthyroidism and ophthalmopathy. Amplification yielded TCR beta CDR3 regions, with RNA transcripts as the source. When the TCR CDR3 underwent first-round RT-PCR, the HTBI primer set was used. MiXCR, run by TCRdb on the multiplex PCR reads, gives a single entry per CDR3 protein. This table holds some 360,000 distinct CDR3 sequences, 11% to 15% found once. Sequences were obtained from blood. These receptors came from a woman aged 60 to 75 with Graves' hyperthyroidism.

This clonotype appeared a few times. The chain has TRBV3-1 and TRBJ1-4; 7 positions agree with TRBD1. CDR1 is LGHDT, CDR2 YNNKEL, per germline (reference sequence). The CDR3 is 16 residues long. The V segment lost 2 bases and the J segment 8 bases; nucleotides outside the gene matches: 11. The CDR3 DNA reads TGTGCCAGCAGCCAAAGCACCGGGACAGAAGTCGAAAAACTGTTTTTT. Protein sequence: CASSQSTGTEVEKLFF.

This clonotype was detected many times. This rearrangement joins TRBV24-1 to TRBJ2-5; no clear D gene. The length of the CDR3 is 15 residues. Trimming cost V 0 bases and J 5 bases, with 12 bases left between them. Germline CDR1 KGHDR, CDR2 SFDVKD. CDR3 bases: TGTGCCACCAGTGATTTGGGCAACTTGGGGGAGACCCAGTACTTC. Translation: CATSDLGNLGETQYF.

The sample holds many counts of this clonotype. This chain joins TRBV11-2 and TRBJ2-3; TRBD2 matches 10 bases. With V trimmed by 5 bases and J by 1 base, 12 bases remained unmatched. Germline loops: CDR1 SGHAT, CDR2 FQNNGV. This CDR3 is built from 18 residues. CDR3 in amino acids: CASSERASGRIGTDTQYF. As DNA, the CDR3 is TGTGCCAGCAGCGAGAGGGCTAGCGGGAGAATAGGCACAGATACGCAGTATTTT.

The table lists this clonotype with a few counts. V is TRBV2 and J is TRBJ2-3, with TRBD2 matching 12 bases. The J segment lost 4 bases and the V segment lost 8 bases, leaving 7 bases of the junction unmatched. This CDR3 comprises 15 residues. CDR1 SNHLY and CDR2 FYNNEI come from the germline V gene. The CDR3 spells CASGRTSGTPDTQYF. CDR3 DNA sequence: TGTGCCAGCGGTAGGACTAGCGGGACTCCAGATACGCAGTATTTT.

This clonotype was observed at least ten times. The gene calls are TRBV27 and TRBJ1-1; 7 nucleotides match TRBD1. This CDR3 contains 14 residues. With V trimmed by 5 bases and J by 3 bases, 6 bases remained unmatched. Germline values: CDR1 MNHEY, CDR2 SMNVEV (reference sequence). As DNA, the CDR3 is TGTGCCAGCAGTCCCCAGGGGGTTGACACTGAAGCTTTCTTT. Translation gives CASSPQGVDTEAFF.

On this clonotype: Just one base apart from a much larger clone, this may be a read error. The V and J genes are TRBV5-4 and TRBJ1-2; a possible D gene is TRBD1 (5 bases). The germline V and J ends were trimmed by 1 base and 12 bases, with 16 bases remaining between them. The germline CDR1 and CDR2 sequences are SGHNT and YYREEE (reference sequence). This CDR3 has 13 amino acids. Written as DNA, the CDR3 is TGTGCCAGCAGCTTGACGGGGGAGGGAGGCCACACCTTC. It encodes CASSLTGEGGHTF.

This clonotype has a handful of counts. The chain joins TRBV10-3 to TRBJ2-7; no clear D gene. The CDR3 spans 13 residues. The V end lost 10 bases, the J end lost 2 bases, and 15 bases lay between the germline ends. CDR1 ENHRY and CDR2 SYGVKD come from the germline V gene. The CDR3 spells CATRASTAYEQYF. DNA of the CDR3: TGTGCCACCCGCGCTTCCACAGCCTACGAGCAGTACTTC.

This clonotype was recorded at least ten times. The CDR3 sequence: CSARDQGSGANVLTF. The DNA of the CDR3 is TGCAGTGCTAGAGATCAGGGCTCTGGGGCCAACGTCCTGACTTTC. V is TRBV20-1 and J is TRBJ2-6; maybe TRBD1 (5 bases). Trimming removed 0 bases from V and 0 bases from J, with 6 bases in between. CDR3 length: 15 amino acids. Looked up from germline, CDR1 is DFQATT and CDR2 is SNEGSKA (reference sequence).

This clonotype was detected ten times or more. This chain joins TRBV6-1 and TRBJ1-2; the D gene is possibly TRBD1 (6 bases). The CDR3 is 15 residues long. From germline, CDR1 is MNHNS and CDR2 SASEGT. Trimming cost V 6 bases and J 5 bases, with 19 bases left between them. The CDR3 protein is CASSRYRDSPYGYTF. CDR3 coding DNA: TGTGCCAGCAGCCGATACAGGGATTCCCCTTATGGCTACACCTTC.

There are many counts of this clonotype. The rearrangement uses TRBV2 and TRBJ2-7; D remains ambiguous. Trimming took 6 bases from V and 5 from J, leaving 14 bases between them. CDR3 length: 13 residues. Germline CDR1 is SNHLY and CDR2 is FYNNEI. The CDR3 DNA sequence: TGTGCCAGCAGGGACCCACACTCGGACGAGCAGTACTTC. The encoded protein is CASRDPHSDEQYF.

The genes are TRBV3-1 and TRBJ1-6, with a weak D call TRBD1 (5 bases). Trimming stripped 4 bases from V and 6 bases from J, with 13 bases between. Germline CDR1 LGHDT, CDR2 YNNKEL (reference sequence). This CDR3 has 15 amino acids. The CDR3 region is CASSPGGVGNSPLHF. The DNA of the CDR3 is TGTGCCAGCAGCCCGGGGGGGGTGGGTAATTCACCCCTCCACTTT.

The V call is TRBV7-3, the J call TRBJ2-3; 7 bases map to TRBD1. Germline V gene lookup returns CDR1 SGHTA and CDR2 FQGTGA. The CDR3 totals 14 residues. With 4 bases clipped from V and 6 bases from J, the junction kept 7 bases outside the gene matches. The CDR3 DNA reads TGTGCCAGCAGCTCTCAAAGGGGGCTGGATACGCAGTATTTT. The encoded protein is CASSSQRGLDTQYF.

Points on this clonotype: It may be a read error: a sequence one base away is much more abundant. V gene TRBV27 combines with J gene TRBJ1-2; 11 bases are a match to TRBD1. Germline loops: CDR1 MNHEY, CDR2 SMNVEV (reference sequence). V gave up 4 bases and J gave up 8 bases; unmatched junction bases: 9. The CDR3 spans 15 residues. As DNA, the CDR3 is TGTGCCAGCAGTTCCTACGAGGGACAGGGGGGCGGCTACACCTTC. This translates into CASSSYEGQGGGYTF.

This clonotype was counted once. A much larger clonotype is one base distant, so this may be a read error. As the CDR3 is not closed by the conserved phenylalanine or tryptophan, this likely results from a read error. The chain employs TRBV28 and TRBJ1-1; no definite D call. The length of the CDR3 is 13 residues. Germline CDR1 and CDR2: MDHEN and SYDVKM. The ends were cut back, 5 bases at V and 4 bases at J, with 11 bases in the middle. The CDR3 DNA reads TGTGCCAGCAGTCCGCACGGGATCACTGAAGCTTTCCTT. As protein: CASSPHGITEAFL.

There are many counts of this clonotype. The rearrangement links TRBV6-1 to TRBJ2-1; 8 bases align to TRBD2. J lost 3 bases, V lost 5 bases, and 9 bases had no gene match. From germline, CDR1 is MNHNS and CDR2 SASEGT. The CDR3 has 16 residues. This CDR3 reads CASSWGPSGLYNEQFF. CDR3 nucleotides: TGTGCCAGCAGTTGGGGCCCTAGCGGGCTCTACAATGAGCAGTTCTTC.

In this sample, this clonotype turned up many times. J is TRBJ2-3 and V is TRBV7-9; 7 bases agree with TRBD2. The CDR3 is 14 residues long. With 2 bases clipped from V and 6 bases from J, the junction kept 5 bases outside the gene matches. Germline assignment: CDR1 SEHNR and CDR2 FQNEAQ (reference sequence). CDR3 region: CASSLMAGVDTQYF. In DNA form, the CDR3 reads TGTGCCAGCAGCTTAATGGCGGGAGTTGATACGCAGTATTTT.

There are a few counts of this clonotype. This sequence joins TRBV18 and TRBJ2-1; no definite D call. Looked up from germline, CDR1 is KGHSH and CDR2 is LQKENI. The CDR3 has 15 amino acids. V dropped 2 bases and J dropped 7 bases, with 15 bases sitting between them. CDR3 region: CASSPSTTGRNEQFF. The CDR3 bases are TGTGCCAGCTCACCAAGTACTACGGGTCGGAATGAGCAGTTCTTC. The complete variable domain, with remaining parts taken from reference TRBV18 and TRBJ2-1, reads NAGVMQNPRHLVRRRGQEARLRCSPMKGHSHVYWYRQLPEEGLKFMVYLQKENIIDESGMPKERFSAEFPKEGPSILRIQQVVRGDSAAYFCASSPSTTGRNEQFFGPGTRLTVL.

The table lists this clonotype with many counts. This chain connects TRBV2 to TRBJ1-4; 8 positions match TRBD1. The length of the CDR3 is 18 residues. Germline CDR1 SNHLY, CDR2 FYNNEI. The V and J ends lost 7 bases and 0 bases, in that order; junction bases with no gene match: 13. Here the CDR3 DNA reads TGTGCCAGCACCTCGGGGGGCAGGGGGCTTGCAACTAATGAAAAACTGTTTTTT. Encoded protein: CASTSGGRGLATNEKLFF.

The genes are TRBV6-2 or TRBV6-3 and TRBJ2-1; no clear D gene. Germline values: CDR1 MNHEY, CDR2 SVGEGT. This CDR3 has 16 amino acids. With 6 bases removed from V and 3 bases from J, the gap between germline ends came to 18 bases. CDR3 DNA sequence: TGTGCCAGCAGCCTCCCAAGAGCCGGCCTCTACAATGAGCAGTTCTTC. This translates into CASSLPRAGLYNEQFF.

This chain connects TRBV6-1 to TRBJ2-1; 12 bases are a match to TRBD2. The germline CDR1 and CDR2 sequences are MNHNS and SASEGT. This CDR3 spans 15 amino acids. V shed 7 bases, J shed 8 bases, and the junction held 9 bases outside the gene matches. The DNA for the CDR3 is TGTGCCAGCACCTTGACTAGCGGGAGTACTTATGAGCAGTTCTTC. Its translation: CASTLTSGSTYEQFF.

This clonotype was seen at least ten times. This chain links TRBV4-2 with TRBJ2-3; the match to TRBD1 covers 7 bases. Looked up from germline, CDR1 is LGHNA and CDR2 is YNFKEQ. The CDR3 is made up of 16 amino acids. Trimming removed 3 bases from V and 1 base from J; junction bases left unmatched: 7. The CDR3 nucleotides are TGTGCCAGCAGCCAGGATCGACAGGGTGGCACAGATACGCAGTATTTT. Amino acids: CASSQDRQGGTDTQYF.

This clonotype was detected only a few times. J is TRBJ2-7 and V is TRBV6-1; D may be TRBD1 (6 bases). The germline CDR1 and CDR2 sequences are MNHNS and SASEGT. CDR3 length: 14 amino acids. Trimming pared 6 bases from V and 3 bases from J, leaving 15 bases between. In DNA, the CDR3 is TGTGCCAGCAGCCTCACGGGACAAAACTACGAGCAGTACTTC. It codes for CASSLTGQNYEQYF.

This clonotype was detected ten times or more. This sequence joins TRBV4-1 and TRBJ1-5; no reliable D call. Germline loops: CDR1 MGHRA, CDR2 YSYEKL. The V gene lost 1 base and the J gene lost 4 bases, with 8 bases spanning the gap. CDR3 length equals 14 residues. CDR3 loop: CASSQASRNQPQHF. DNA of the CDR3: TGCGCCAGCAGCCAAGCATCAAGGAATCAGCCCCAGCATTTT.

Many counts were recorded for this clonotype. The V gene is TRBV2, the J gene TRBJ2-5; the D gene is possibly TRBD1 (7 bases). The germline V gene encodes CDR1 SNHLY and CDR2 FYNNEI. The CDR3 has 13 residues. V was cut by 8 bases and J by 3 bases, with 13 bases left in between. In DNA, the CDR3 is TGTGCCAGCGGCAGGGGGGTGGAAGAGACCCAGTACTTC. Translation gives CASGRGVEETQYF.

The chain combines TRBV10-1 with TRBJ2-1, with TRBD2 matching over 8 bases. Germline loops: CDR1 WNHNN, CDR2 SYGVQD (reference sequence). Unmatched junction bases numbered 9, after V lost 7 bases and J lost 10 bases. This CDR3 has 13 residues. CDR3: CASNGRGSREQFF. The DNA for the CDR3 is TGCGCCAGCAACGGGAGGGGTTCTCGGGAGCAGTTCTTC.

This clonotype was counted only a few times. This chain links TRBV5-1 with TRBJ2-7; 8 bases are a match to TRBD1. The CDR3 sequence is 14 residues long. V lost 0 bases to trimming and J lost 3 bases; unmatched junction nucleotides: 2. Per the germline V gene, CDR1 is SGHRS and CDR2 is YFSETQ. The CDR3 nucleotides are TGCGCCAGCAGCTTGGCCGGGACAGGCTACGAGCAGTACTTC. Translating gives CASSLAGTGYEQYF.

The sample holds many counts of this clonotype. The chain uses TRBV10-3 and TRBJ2-5, with a weak D call TRBD2 (6 bases). V shed 2 bases and J shed 3 bases, with 25 bases lying between them. The CDR3 sequence is 19 residues long. Germline values: CDR1 ENHRY, CDR2 SYGVKD. The CDR3 DNA reads TGTGCCATCAGTGAGGTGATAAGGGAGGCCAGGGCGATAAAAGAGACCCAGTACTTC. Its protein is CAISEVIREARAIKETQYF.

This clonotype has at least ten counts. CDR3 in DNA: TGTGCCATCAGTGAGACCACAGGTACCGACTACGAGCAGTACTTC. Amino acid sequence: CAISETTGTDYEQYF. J is TRBJ2-7 and V is TRBV10-3, with a weak D call TRBD1 (5 bases). This CDR3 is 15 amino acids long. CDR1 and CDR2 from the germline V gene are ENHRY and SYGVKD. V lost 2 bases and J 3 bases, leaving 14 bases between the germline ends.

The table lists this clonotype with many counts. This chain joins TRBV9 and TRBJ1-1; 9 nucleotides match TRBD1. The germline CDR1 and CDR2 sequences are SGDLS and YYNGEE. This CDR3 region has 14 residues. V shed 3 bases, J shed 4 bases, and the junction held 4 bases outside the gene matches. The CDR3 sequence: CASSGQGGATEAFF. In nucleotides, the CDR3 is TGTGCCAGCAGCGGACAGGGGGGGGCCACTGAAGCTTTCTTT.

J is TRBJ2-5 and V is TRBV11-2; the D gene is possibly TRBD1 (7 bases). V gave up 3 bases and J gave up 5 bases, with 10 bases separating them. The V gene's germline CDR1 is SGHAT and CDR2 FQNNGV. The CDR3 is 13 amino acids. The CDR3 reads CASSLEGAETQYF. The DNA of the CDR3 is TGTGCCAGCAGCTTGGAGGGGGCCGAGACCCAGTACTTC.

The CDR3 protein is CAIIKGEGGNTIYF. For the CDR3, the DNA is TGTGCCATCATCAAGGGAGAGGGAGGAAACACCATATATTTT. The chain recombines TRBV6-1 with TRBJ1-3, with unresolved D. This CDR3 contains 14 residues. The V end was cut by 10 bases, the J end by 4 bases, with 17 bases between. The germline CDR1 and CDR2 sequences are MNHNS and SASEGT.

This clonotype was seen ten or more times. V usage is TRBV7-6 and J usage is TRBJ2-1; 11 bases align to TRBD2. The CDR3 is made up of 17 amino acids. Germline V gene lookup returns CDR1 SGHVS and CDR2 FNYEAQ. V was pared by 5 bases and J by 8 bases, with 14 bases of the junction left unmatched. CDR3 region: CASSTGVAGGPLDEQFF. Written as DNA, the CDR3 is TGTGCCAGCAGCACTGGTGTAGCGGGAGGGCCACTGGATGAGCAGTTCTTC.